There are many counts of the clone carrying this T cell receptor (beta chain). Its matching antigen is unknown. These data belong to a study of T cells in Graves' hyperthyroidism and ophthalmopathy. These patients, aged 18 to 65, had recently diagnosed hyperthyroidism lasting under 2 months. Amplification of TCR beta CDR3 regions was performed using RNA transcripts as template. The study used the HTBI primer set for a first-round RT-PCR of the TCR CDR3. TCRdb re-analysed the multiplex PCR reads in MiXCR, keeping a single row per CDR3 protein. The repertoire includes some 250,000 distinct CDR3 sequences, roughly 15% of them detected once, and about an eighth sits in the top ten. CDR1 and CDR2 from the germline V gene are MNHEY and SVGEGT. V gave up 3 bases and J gave up 3 bases; unmatched junction bases: 6. The CDR3 is 17 amino acids. Points from the study as a whole: Blood also contained most expanded thyroid clonotypes above 0.001.

Sequenced input: blood. The chain carries TRBV6-2 or TRBV6-3 and TRBJ2-7; 15 bases map to TRBD2. The sequence came from a middle-aged woman with Graves' hyperthyroidism that later progressed to Graves' ophthalmopathy. The CDR3 DNA follows: TGTGCCAGCAGTTATGGGACTAGCGGGAGGTTGAACTACGAGCAGTACTTC. Translation gives CASSYGTSGRLNYEQYF.